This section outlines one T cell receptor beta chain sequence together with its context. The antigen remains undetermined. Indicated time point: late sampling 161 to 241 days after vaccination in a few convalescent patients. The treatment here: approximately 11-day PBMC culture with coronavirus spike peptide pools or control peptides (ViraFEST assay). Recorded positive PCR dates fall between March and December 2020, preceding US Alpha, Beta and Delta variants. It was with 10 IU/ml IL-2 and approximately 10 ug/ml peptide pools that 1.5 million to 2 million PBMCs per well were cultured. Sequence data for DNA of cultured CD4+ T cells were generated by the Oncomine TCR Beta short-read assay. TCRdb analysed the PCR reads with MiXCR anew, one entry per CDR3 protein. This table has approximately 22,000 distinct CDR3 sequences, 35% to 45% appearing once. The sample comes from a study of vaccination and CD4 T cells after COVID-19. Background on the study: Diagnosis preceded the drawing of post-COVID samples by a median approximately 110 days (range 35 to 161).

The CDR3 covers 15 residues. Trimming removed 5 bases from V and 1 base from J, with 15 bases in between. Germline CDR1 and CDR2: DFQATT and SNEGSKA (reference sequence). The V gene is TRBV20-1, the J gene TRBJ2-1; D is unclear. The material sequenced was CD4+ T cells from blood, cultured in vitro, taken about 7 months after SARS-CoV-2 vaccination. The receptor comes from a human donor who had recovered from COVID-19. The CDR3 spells CSADVGPTSYNEQFF. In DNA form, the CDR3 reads TGCAGTGCTGATGTAGGACCCACGTCCTACAATGAGCAGTTCTTC.